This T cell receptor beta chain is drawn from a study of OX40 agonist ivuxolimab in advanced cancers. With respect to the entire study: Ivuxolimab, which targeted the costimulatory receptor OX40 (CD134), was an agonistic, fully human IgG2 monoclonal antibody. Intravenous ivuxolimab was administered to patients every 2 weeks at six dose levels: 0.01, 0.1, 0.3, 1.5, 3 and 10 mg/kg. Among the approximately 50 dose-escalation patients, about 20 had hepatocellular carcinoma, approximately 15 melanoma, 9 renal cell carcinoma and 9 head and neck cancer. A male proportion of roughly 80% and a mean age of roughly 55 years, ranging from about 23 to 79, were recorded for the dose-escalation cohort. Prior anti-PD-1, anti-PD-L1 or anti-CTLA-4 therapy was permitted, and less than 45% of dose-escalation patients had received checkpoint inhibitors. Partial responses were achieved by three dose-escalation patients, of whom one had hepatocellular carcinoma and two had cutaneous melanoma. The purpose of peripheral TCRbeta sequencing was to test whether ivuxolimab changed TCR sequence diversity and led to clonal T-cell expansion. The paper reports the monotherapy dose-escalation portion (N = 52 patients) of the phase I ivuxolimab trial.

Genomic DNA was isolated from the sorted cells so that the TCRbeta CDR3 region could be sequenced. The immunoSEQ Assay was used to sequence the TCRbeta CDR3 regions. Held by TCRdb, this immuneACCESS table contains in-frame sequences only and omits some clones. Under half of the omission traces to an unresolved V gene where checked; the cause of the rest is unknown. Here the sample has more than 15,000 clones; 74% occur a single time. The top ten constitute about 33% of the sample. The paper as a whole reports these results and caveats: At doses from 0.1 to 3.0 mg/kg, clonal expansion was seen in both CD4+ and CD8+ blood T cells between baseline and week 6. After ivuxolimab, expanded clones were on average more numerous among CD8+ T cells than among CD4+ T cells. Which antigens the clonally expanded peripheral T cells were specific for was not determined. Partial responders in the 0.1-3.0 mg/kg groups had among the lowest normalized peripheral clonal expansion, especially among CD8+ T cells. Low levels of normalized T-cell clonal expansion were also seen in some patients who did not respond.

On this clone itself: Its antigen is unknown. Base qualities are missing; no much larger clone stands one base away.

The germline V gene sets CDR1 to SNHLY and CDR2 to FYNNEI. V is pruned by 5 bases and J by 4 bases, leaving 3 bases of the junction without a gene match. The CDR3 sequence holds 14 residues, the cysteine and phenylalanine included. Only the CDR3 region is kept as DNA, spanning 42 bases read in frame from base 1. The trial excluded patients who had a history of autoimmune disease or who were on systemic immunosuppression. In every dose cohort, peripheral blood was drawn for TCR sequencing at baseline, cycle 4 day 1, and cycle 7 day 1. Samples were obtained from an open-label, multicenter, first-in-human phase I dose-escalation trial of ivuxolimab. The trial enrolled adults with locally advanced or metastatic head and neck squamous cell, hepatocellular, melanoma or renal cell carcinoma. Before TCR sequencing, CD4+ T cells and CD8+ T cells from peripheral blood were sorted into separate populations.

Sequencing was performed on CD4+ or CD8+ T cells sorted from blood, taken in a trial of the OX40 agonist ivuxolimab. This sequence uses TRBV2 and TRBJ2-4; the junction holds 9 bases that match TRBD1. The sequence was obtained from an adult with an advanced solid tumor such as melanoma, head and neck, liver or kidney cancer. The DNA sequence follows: TGTGCCAGCAGTCCCGGGACAGGGAAAAACATTCAGTACTTC. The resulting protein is CASSPGTGKNIQYF.